Below, 10 T cell receptor beta chains from the same sample are listed, as sequenced in a study of cytomegalovirus exposure and HLA in healthy donors. The PCR made use of 60 Vbeta and 13 Jbeta primers. Using immunoSEQ multiplex PCR, the repertoire was profiled, and TCRdb retains in-frame clones only, with some absent. The profile shows 130,000 to 150,000 clones, under 85% of them singletons. The sample taken for sequencing was PBMCs. These receptors all stem from a young man in good health and CMV-seronegative.

There are a few counts of this clone. J is TRBJ1-4 and V is TRBV30, with TRBD1 as a possible D gene (5 bases). CDR1 and CDR2 (germline): GTSNPN, SVGIG (reference sequence). The CDR3 has 14 residues. With 3 bases removed from V and 10 bases from J, the gap between germline ends came to 18 bases. CDR3 region: CAWSPLGGRGKLFF. The CDR3 coding sequence is TGTGCCTGGAGCCCCCTCGGGGGGAGAGGAAAACTGTTTTTT.

The chain carries TRBV6-6 and TRBJ2-5; D gene ambiguous. Germline V gene data show CDR1 as MNHNY and CDR2 as SVGAGI (reference sequence). V gave up 2 bases and J gave up 3 bases, with 4 bases separating them. This CDR3 comprises 12 residues. CDR3 residues: CASSYGEETQYF. The CDR3 DNA reads TGTGCCAGCAGTTACGGAGAAGAGACCCAGTACTTC.

The chain carries TRBV4-3 and TRBJ1-6, with a weak D call TRBD1 (5 bases). The V end lost 1 base, the J end lost 11 bases, and 15 bases lay between the germline ends. CDR3 size: 15 residues. Per germline, CDR1 LGHNA and CDR2 YSLEER. CDR3 protein: CASSQGDSELTPLHF. CDR3 nucleotide sequence: TGCGCCAGCAGCCAAGGCGACAGCGAATTGACACCCCTCCACTTT.

This clone was seen only a few times. The chain uses TRBV6-5 and TRBJ2-7; TRBD1 matches at 7 bases. The V segment lost 6 bases and the J segment 4 bases; nucleotides outside the gene matches: 12. In germline, CDR1 is MNHEY, CDR2 SVGAGI. This CDR3 contains 15 residues. CDR3 DNA sequence: TGTGCCAGCAGCTACCTATCCCAGGGGGTTTACGAGCAGTACTTC. Its translation: CASSYLSQGVYEQYF.

This chain uses TRBV27 with TRBJ1-3; D is undetermined. Between the trimmed V and J ends, which lost 5 bases and 1 base, there was a span of 12 bases. Per germline, CDR1 MNHEY and CDR2 SMNVEV (reference sequence). The CDR3 runs to 15 residues. The CDR3 nucleotides read TGTGCCAGCAGTACCTACGGCAGGTCTGGAAACACCATATATTTT. Protein: CASSTYGRSGNTIYF.

The chain has TRBV5-5 and TRBJ2-7, with 9 bases identical to TRBD1. The CDR3 covers 13 residues. J was trimmed by 7 bases and V by 0 bases; bases with no gene match: 2. In germline, CDR1 is SGHKS, CDR2 YYEKEE (reference sequence). CDR3 nucleotide sequence: TGTGCCAGCAGCTTGGGACAGGGGGGGGAGCAGTACTTC. It yields the protein CASSLGQGGEQYF.

This clone was observed a handful of times. This CDR3 is also generated by other DNA sequences in the sample. The V gene is TRBV15, the J gene TRBJ1-3, with no clear D. The CDR3 has 12 amino acids. Germline loops: CDR1 LNHNV, CDR2 YYDKDF (reference sequence). V dropped 0 bases and J dropped 7 bases, with 4 bases sitting between them. The CDR3 spells CATSRDRNTIYF. The CDR3 DNA reads TGTGCCACCAGCAGAGATCGGAACACCATATATTTT.

This clone has just a few counts. The chain links TRBV12-5 to TRBJ2-7, with 7 positions matching TRBD1. CDR3 length: 19 residues. V lost 4 bases, J lost 1 base, and 19 bases stayed unmatched. Germline CDR1 reads LGHNT; CDR2 reads FRNRAP. The CDR3 DNA is TGTGCTAGTGGTTCCCGCACTCCTGGACAGGCCAGGAGTTCCTACGAGCAGTACTTC. Encoded protein: CASGSRTPGQARSSYEQYF.

This clone was counted a few times. The gene calls are TRBV2 and TRBJ2-7, with TRBD2 as a possible D gene (5 bases). The CDR3 consists of 15 residues. V was shortened by 4 bases and J by 3 bases, with 16 bases between the two germline ends. Germline values: CDR1 SNHLY, CDR2 FYNNEI. The DNA of the CDR3 is TGTGCCAGCAGTGCGTTTTCCGGCGGGTACTACGAGCAGTACTTC. Its protein is CASSAFSGGYYEQYF.

With regard to this clone: Other DNA sequences within the sample encode an identical CDR3. The V and J genes are TRBV6-1 and TRBJ1-6; 8 bases align to TRBD1. The CDR3 is 14 amino acids. V shed 3 bases, J shed 7 bases, and the junction held 2 bases outside the gene matches. CDR1 and CDR2 from the germline V gene are MNHNS and SASEGT. The CDR3 spells CASSDRQGNSPLHF. CDR3 coding DNA: TGTGCCAGCAGTGACCGACAGGGGAATTCACCCCTCCACTTT.